This T cell receptor beta chain originates from a study of T cells in tuberculosis. The wider study: This South African cohort compared adolescents with or without latent tuberculosis against adults with active tuberculosis.

Findings of the study overall: Smaller alpha distances in active tuberculosis partly reflected shorter CDR3-alpha lengths.

Only in-frame clones appear in the TCRdb table, and some are missing; sequencing was by immunoSEQ multiplex PCR. This table has under 50,000 clones, around 94% appearing once. Sample time point: new active TB diagnosis, blood taken before or within 7 days of starting treatment. Remarks on this clone: Its target is unknown.

The sample was PBMCs, taken at tuberculosis diagnosis. The clonotype originates from an adult with tuberculosis.

DNA of the CDR3: TGTGCCAGCAGCCAATCGGGACAGAAAGGGAACATTCAGTACTTC. Translation gives CASSQSGQKGNIQYF. The chain couples TRBV4-2 to TRBJ2-4, with 7 bases matching TRBD1. Germline lookup yields CDR1 LGHNA and CDR2 YNFKEQ. CDR3 length: 15 amino acids. V gave up 2 bases and J gave up 7 bases; unmatched junction bases: 8.